These 13 T cell receptor beta chains were all obtained from the same sample, sequenced in a study of Ad26.COV2.S vaccination and SARS-CoV-2 variants. TCRdb's copy holds only in-frame clones and misses some; the assay was immunoSEQ multiplex PCR. The sample records about 180,000 clones, around 85% being singletons. The specimen comprised peripheral blood, sampled after recovery from COVID-19. All receptors derive from a human donor who had recovered from COVID-19.

The rearrangement uses TRBV30 and TRBJ2-7; perhaps TRBD2 as D (6 bases). CDR3 length: 12 amino acids. Germline V lookup: CDR1 GTSNPN, CDR2 SVGIG (reference sequence). V was clipped by 5 bases and J by 4 bases, with 12 bases between them. CDR3 region: CAWSGVLYEQYF. The CDR3 nucleotides read TGTGCCTGGTCGGGGGTTTTATACGAGCAGTACTTC.

The V and J genes are TRBV5-1 and TRBJ2-3; 7 positions agree with TRBD1. V lost 5 bases to trimming and J lost 2 bases; unmatched junction nucleotides: 5. The CDR3 totals 14 residues. Per germline, CDR1 SGHRS and CDR2 YFSETQ. The CDR3 loop reads CASRSDRDTDTQYF. The CDR3 DNA follows: TGCGCCAGCAGGTCCGACAGGGACACAGATACGCAGTATTTT.

The gene calls are TRBV7-8 and TRBJ2-7; no reliable D call. CDR1 and CDR2 (germline): SGHVS, FQNEAQ. Trimming shortened V by 5 bases and J by 0 bases, and 2 bases separated the two germline ends. There are 11 residues in the CDR3. CDR3 bases: TGTGCCAGCAGCCACTCCTACGAGCAGTACTTC. Its protein product is CASSHSYEQYF.

This chain links TRBV2 with TRBJ2-1, with D uncertain. The CDR3 covers 11 residues. V was trimmed by 11 bases and J by 9 bases, leaving 14 bases between them. The germline V gene encodes CDR1 SNHLY and CDR2 FYNNEI. CDR3 in amino acids: CAVKAGGEQFF. DNA for the CDR3: TGTGCCGTAAAGGCAGGCGGTGAGCAGTTCTTC. The whole variable domain, remainder taken from reference TRBV2 and TRBJ2-1, is EPEVTQTPSHQVTQMGQEVILRCVPISNHLYFYWYRQILGQKVEFLVSFYNNEISEKSEIFDDQFSVERPDGSNFTLKIRSTKLEDSAMYFCAVKAGGEQFFGPGTRLTVL.

The rearrangement joins TRBV19 to TRBJ2-7; D possibly corresponds to TRBD2 (5 bases). Trimming cost V 6 bases and J 7 bases, with 25 bases left between them. Per germline, CDR1 LNHDA and CDR2 SQIVND (reference sequence). This CDR3 is built from 16 residues. The CDR3 sequence: CASSRLEGSMIVEQYF. DNA of the CDR3: TGTGCCAGTAGCCGCCTTGAGGGATCTATGATCGTAGAGCAGTACTTC. Full variable domain (missing parts from reference TRBV19 and TRBJ2-7): DGGITQSPKYLFRKEGQNVTLSCEQNLNHDAMYWYRQDPGQGLRLIYYSQIVNDFQKGDIAEGYSVSREKKESFPLTVTSAQKNPTAFYLCASSRLEGSMIVEQYFGPGTRLTVT.

The gene calls are TRBV28 and TRBJ1-3; D remains unclear. V gave up 6 bases and J gave up 3 bases, with 9 bases separating them. The germline gives CDR1 MDHEN, CDR2 SYDVKM. This CDR3 is 13 amino acids long. The CDR3 loop reads CASSPPNGNTIYF. CDR3 nucleotides: TGTGCCAGCAGCCCCCCCAATGGAAACACCATATATTTT. Variable domain in full (rest from reference TRBV28 and TRBJ1-3): DVKVTQSSRYLVKRTGEKVFLECVQDMDHENMFWYRQDPGLGLRLIYFSYDVKMKEKGDIPEGYSVSREKKERFSLILESASTNQTSMYLCASSPPNGNTIYFGEGSWLTVV.

The chain employs TRBV7-3 and TRBJ2-7; D gene uncertain. This CDR3 is built from 13 residues. Germline CDR1 SGHTA, CDR2 FQGTGA. V was clipped by 2 bases and J by 2 bases, with 7 bases between them. CDR3 protein: CASSLGSTYEQYF. As DNA, the CDR3 is TGTGCCAGCAGCTTAGGGTCAACCTACGAGCAGTACTTC.

The rearrangement uses TRBV19 and TRBJ2-1; the match to TRBD2 covers 9 bases. The germline CDR1 and CDR2 sequences are LNHDA and SQIVND (reference sequence). The CDR3 covers 15 residues. V dropped 1 base and J dropped 4; count of bases not matched to a gene: 2. The CDR3 DNA is TGTGCCAGTAGTATAGCTAGCGGGGCGTACAATGAGCAGTTCTTC. Translating it yields CASSIASGAYNEQFF.

V is TRBV5-6 and J is TRBJ1-1; no reliable D call. The CDR3 totals 15 residues. The V gene's germline CDR1 is SGHDT and CDR2 YYEEEE. V was trimmed by 0 bases and J by 1 base, leaving 10 bases between them. The CDR3 nucleotides read TGTGCCAGCAGCTTGGAAAGGTATACGAACACTGAAGCTTTCTTT. It translates to CASSLERYTNTEAFF.

V is TRBV19 and J is TRBJ2-7; 8 bases agree with TRBD2. The CDR3 totals 14 residues. Trimming at V came to 4 bases and at J to 1 base, leaving 3 bases not matched to a gene. Germline CDR1 and CDR2: LNHDA and SQIVND (reference sequence). CDR3 protein: CASSRLAGSYEQYF. The CDR3 DNA reads TGTGCCAGTAGTAGGCTAGCGGGTTCCTACGAGCAGTACTTC.

The genes are TRBV30 and TRBJ1-1, with D unresolved. CDR3 length: 13 residues. Looked up from germline, CDR1 is GTSNPN and CDR2 is SVGIG (reference sequence). V shed 0 bases and J shed 7 bases, with 12 bases lying between them. CDR3 amino acids: CAWSVVFPGEAFF. The CDR3 nucleotides are TGTGCCTGGAGTGTCGTCTTTCCGGGTGAAGCTTTCTTT.

The chain recombines TRBV11-3 with TRBJ2-3; 8 nucleotides agree with TRBD2. CDR1 and CDR2 from the germline V gene are SGHNT and YENEEA. Losses at the gene ends were 1 base for V and 4 bases for J; bases not matched to a gene: 7. The CDR3 extends over 16 amino acids. Here the CDR3 reads CASSLGTSSSPDTQYF. The CDR3 bases are TGTGCCAGCAGCTTAGGGACTAGCTCAAGCCCAGATACGCAGTATTTT.

V gene TRBV14 combines with J gene TRBJ2-1, with D tentatively TRBD2 (6 bases). Trimming took off 2 bases at V and 10 bases at J, with 9 bases between the two ends. This CDR3 contains 12 residues. Germline V CDR1 and CDR2: SGHDN, FVKESK. The CDR3 reads CASSQLGGEQFF. DNA of the CDR3: TGTGCCAGCAGCCAATTGGGAGGCGAGCAGTTCTTC. The variable domain in full, with the rest retrieved from reference TRBV14 and TRBJ2-1, is EAGVTQFPSHSVIEKGQTVTLRCDPISGHDNLYWYRRVMGKEIKFLLHFVKESKQDESGMPNNRFLAERTGGTYSTLKVQPAELEDSGVYFCASSQLGGEQFFGPGTRLTVL.